The source of this TCR beta chain is a study of beta chain features in type 1 diabetes. About the study: All samples together contributed around 98,000,000 sorted cells for examination.

Germline-derived CDR1 and CDR2 are MNHEY and SVGAGI. CDR3 length: 14 amino acids. The V end lost 6 bases, the J end lost 3 bases, and 15 bases lay between the germline ends. Study-wide points: Researchers report that Type 1 diabetes patients had moderately but significantly shorter TCRB CDR3s across all four CD4+ subsets. Cells with high TCR expression could be over-represented when cDNA is sequenced.

A remark on this clone: Antigen specificity is unknown.

Every bit of the isolated RNA underwent reverse transcription, so sequencing read expressed TCRB transcripts. Using immunoSEQ multiplex PCR, the repertoire was profiled, and TCRdb retains in-frame clones only, with some absent. This table has about 370,000 clones, 9.6% appearing once. The chain is built from TRBV6-5 and TRBJ2-7; TRBD2 might be the D (6 bases). The material sequenced was central memory CD4+ T cells from blood. The sequence derives from a man aged 25 to 40 with type 1 diabetes. CDR3 loop: CASRPPGLGYEQYF. The CDR3 bases are TGTGCCAGCAGACCCCCGGGACTCGGCTACGAGCAGTACTTC.